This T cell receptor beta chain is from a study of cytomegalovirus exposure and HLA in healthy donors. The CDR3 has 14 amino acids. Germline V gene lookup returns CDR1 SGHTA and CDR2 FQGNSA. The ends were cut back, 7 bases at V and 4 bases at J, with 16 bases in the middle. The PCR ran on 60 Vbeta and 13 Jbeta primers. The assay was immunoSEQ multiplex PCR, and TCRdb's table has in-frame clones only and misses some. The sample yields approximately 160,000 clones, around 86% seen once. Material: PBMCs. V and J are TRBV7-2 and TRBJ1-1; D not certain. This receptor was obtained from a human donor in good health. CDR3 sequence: CASTLPPSGTEAFF. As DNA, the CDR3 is TGTGCCAGCACCTTGCCCCCCTCGGGCACTGAAGCTTTCTTT.